This T cell receptor (beta chain) came from a study of blood T cell repertoires in COVID-19. Across the whole study: In each case, the material was cDNA or gDNA derived from T cells, B-cell-depleted T cells, or PBMCs.

Original methodology: How many nucleated cells were present was estimated from reference gene primer amplification. Assay: immunoSEQ multiplex PCR; the TCRdb copy retains only in-frame clones and omits some. That table supplies the V and J calls and clone size; D and trimming were determined from the DNA. The table lists 300,000 or so clones, 85% to 90% of them singletons. This clonotype was obtained from a man aged 65 to 85 with acute or convalescent COVID-19. Sequencing was done on a sample of peripheral blood.

CDR3 bases: TGTGCCAGCAGCTGGGGACAGGCCGAGCAGTACTTC. Translation: CASSWGQAEQYF. The chain has TRBV3-1 (or the pseudogene TRBV3-2) and TRBJ2-7, with 8 positions matching TRBD1. Germline V gene data show CDR1 as LGHDT and CDR2 as YNNKEL (reference sequence). This CDR3 comprises 12 residues. The V gene end was trimmed by 5 bases and the J gene end by 6 bases; junction bases not matched to a gene: 3.